A single sample gave rise to the 15 T cell receptor beta chains below, sequenced in a study of radiotherapy plus CTLA-4 blockade in lung cancer. Sequencing used immunoSEQ multiplex PCR; TCRdb keeps in-frame clones, though not all of them. The sample contains fewer than 50,000 clones, roughly 85% of which appear only once. The sequences come from peripheral blood, collected from a patient treated with radiotherapy plus ipilimumab. The receptor set was obtained from a human donor with non-small cell lung cancer whose response to radiotherapy plus ipilimumab could not be evaluated.

This chain connects TRBV4-2 to TRBJ1-4, with no clear D. Germline-derived CDR1 and CDR2 are LGHNA and YNFKEQ. This CDR3 contains 14 residues. V lost 4 bases and J 7 bases, leaving 13 bases between the germline ends. CDR3: CASSPGEGREKLFF. DNA of the CDR3: TGTGCCAGCAGCCCCGGAGAGGGCCGTGAAAAACTGTTTTTT.

The chain has TRBV6-4 and TRBJ2-7; 11 bases line up with TRBD1. This CDR3 region has 15 residues. Germline V gene data show CDR1 as MRHNA and CDR2 as SNTAGT. The V gene end was trimmed by 5 bases and the J gene end by 3 bases; junction bases not matched to a gene: 6. The CDR3 region is CASSLHGTGGYEQYF. CDR3 bases: TGTGCCAGCAGTCTCCACGGGACAGGGGGCTACGAGCAGTACTTC.

The genes are TRBV29-1 and TRBJ1-1; 9 positions agree with TRBD1. V trimming: 7 bases; J trimming: 10 bases; junction bases outside the gene matches: 10. The V gene's germline CDR1 is SQVTM and CDR2 ANQGSEA. This CDR3 region has 12 residues. CDR3 in amino acids: CSAYRGPWGAFF. CDR3 in DNA: TGCAGCGCCTACAGGGGGCCCTGGGGAGCTTTCTTT.

This chain links TRBV7-9 with TRBJ2-5, with D tentatively TRBD1 (6 bases). The CDR3 spans 13 residues. The V gene lost 3 bases and the J gene lost 5 bases, with 10 bases spanning the gap. Germline-derived CDR1 and CDR2 are SEHNR and FQNEAQ (reference sequence). The CDR3 region has the DNA TGTGCCAGCAGCTTTGGACAGCGGGAGACCCAGTACTTC. This sequence encodes CASSFGQRETQYF.

There are a few counts of this clone. The rearrangement joins TRBV19 to TRBJ1-1; 8 nucleotides agree with TRBD1. V dropped 5 bases and J dropped 4; count of bases not matched to a gene: 3. The V gene's germline CDR1 is LNHDA and CDR2 SQIVND (reference sequence). This CDR3 contains 13 residues. The CDR3 DNA reads TGTGCCAGTAGTCAGGGGGCGCGCACTGAAGCTTTCTTT. The encoded protein is CASSQGARTEAFF.

The chain employs TRBV18 and TRBJ2-7; D gene ambiguous. Germline V gives CDR1 KGHSH, CDR2 LQKENI. The CDR3 consists of 13 residues. Trimming removed 6 bases at V and 2 bases at J, with 11 bases between. CDR3 sequence: CASSLDSTYEQYF. The CDR3 region has the DNA TGTGCCAGCTCCCTAGACTCCACCTACGAGCAGTACTTC.

V usage is TRBV27 and J usage is TRBJ2-7, with D tentatively TRBD1 (6 bases). The germline V gene has CDR1 MNHEY and CDR2 SMNVEV (reference sequence). Trimming shortened V by 6 bases and J by 0 bases, and 18 bases separated the two germline ends. The CDR3 has 16 amino acids. This CDR3 reads CASRELPGQSSYEQYF. The DNA of the CDR3 is TGTGCCAGCAGAGAATTACCGGGACAATCCTCCTACGAGCAGTACTTC.

A remark on this clone: Mismatch with germline at one junction end may stem from a read error. The chain is built from TRBV9 and TRBJ2-7; TRBD2 agrees at 15 bases. Germline V gene lookup returns CDR1 SGDLS and CDR2 YYNGEE. This CDR3 spans 16 amino acids. CDR3 region: CASSGTSGRAVKELSF. In DNA, the CDR3 is TGTGCCAGCAGCGGGACTAGCGGGAGGGCCGTCAAGGAGTTGTCCTTC.

The chain links TRBV28 to TRBJ2-1; TRBD1 matches 7 bases. This CDR3 is built from 12 residues. CDR1 and CDR2 (germline): MDHEN, SYDVKM. V shed 3 bases and J 9 bases; nucleotides not matched to a gene: 2. This CDR3 reads CASSFNRGEQFF. The CDR3 region has the DNA TGTGCCAGCAGTTTCAACAGGGGTGAGCAGTTCTTC.

The chain combines TRBV5-1 with TRBJ1-2; 8 nucleotides line up with TRBD1. This CDR3 has 13 amino acids. Trimming took 5 bases from V and 10 from J; bases not matched to a gene: 10. CDR1 is SGHRS, CDR2 YFSETQ, per germline. The DNA for the CDR3 is TGCGCCAGCAGACGGGACAGGACGTTAGACTACACCTTC. It encodes CASRRDRTLDYTF.

The chain recombines TRBV6-6 with TRBJ2-3, with D perhaps TRBD1 (5 bases). Deletions cut 4 bases from V and 4 bases from J, with 9 bases between. The length of the CDR3 is 13 residues. The germline V gene has CDR1 MNHNY and CDR2 SVGAGI (reference sequence). The CDR3 DNA follows: TGTGCCAGCAGTTTCCTACAGGCAGATACGCAGTATTTT. Protein: CASSFLQADTQYF.

The chain has TRBV6-5 and TRBJ1-5; the match to TRBD1 covers 9 bases. Germline loops: CDR1 MNHEY, CDR2 SVGAGI. The CDR3 runs to 14 residues. With V trimmed by 6 bases and J by 4 bases, 4 bases remained unmatched. Here the CDR3 reads CASSGTGLNQPQHF. In DNA form, the CDR3 reads TGTGCCAGCAGCGGGACAGGGTTGAATCAGCCCCAGCATTTT.

This clone has more than one count but fewer than ten. This chain links TRBV4-3 with TRBJ1-1; the D is unclear. The germline CDR1 and CDR2 sequences are LGHNA and YSLEER. With 1 base removed from V and 5 bases from J, the gap between germline ends came to 8 bases. The CDR3 is 13 amino acids. In nucleotides, the CDR3 is TGCGCCAGCAGCCAAGGTCCCCGGACTGAAGCTTTCTTT. This gives the protein CASSQGPRTEAFF.

The rearrangement joins TRBV5-8 to TRBJ2-7, with D possibly matching TRBD1 (6 bases). Trimming cost V 3 bases and J 4 bases, with 11 bases left between them. Germline CDR1 is SGHTS and CDR2 is YDEGEE. This CDR3 contains 13 residues. The CDR3 DNA is TGTGCCAGCAGCTACTCAGGGGCTTACGAGCAGTACTTC. This codes for CASSYSGAYEQYF.

The chain uses TRBV28 and TRBJ2-1; 9 bases are shared with TRBD2. The CDR3 consists of 16 residues. Trimming at V came to 6 bases and at J to 0 bases, leaving 6 bases not matched to a gene. Germline-derived CDR1 and CDR2 are MDHEN and SYDVKM. The CDR3 is CASRLLAGPSYNEQFF. CDR3 nucleotide sequence: TGTGCCAGCAGGCTTCTAGCGGGACCCTCCTACAATGAGCAGTTCTTC.